The T cell receptor beta chain described here comes from a study of cytomegalovirus exposure and HLA in healthy donors. Study summary: Unique TCRs from HLA-typed donors, 70 million to 85 million of them, were held in an early data release.

General observations from the study: Later on, a genetic analysis was performed. It linked a missense variant in DCLRE1C with V- and J-gene trimming of TCR beta. What a later analysis reportedly showed was that an Asian-associated ancestry cluster had fewer N-insertions than the approximately 670-donor mean.

The CDR3 extends over 20 amino acids. J was trimmed by 6 bases and V by 0 bases; bases with no gene match: 18. Per the germline V gene, CDR1 is MRHNA and CDR2 is SNTAGT. PCR involved 60 Vbeta and 13 Jbeta primers. Assay used: immunoSEQ multiplex PCR; TCRdb lists only in-frame clones, some missing. The table shows about 200,000 clones, with about 83% occurring only once. Comment on this clone: Its antigen remains unidentified.

The receptor's source is a girl aged 10-17 years in good health and CMV-seronegative. This rearrangement joins TRBV6-4 to TRBJ1-1; 11 bases line up with TRBD1. The sequencing sample was made of PBMCs. The CDR3, as DNA: TGTGCCAGCAGTGACTCAGAGGACAGGGGGCGATTCCCCGCCGGGCCTGAAGCTTTCTTT. It is translated as CASSDSEDRGRFPAGPEAFF.